The clone carrying this T cell receptor (beta chain) was detected only a few times. The target antigen is unknown. The CDR3 sequence is 14 residues long. Germline V CDR1 and CDR2: MNHEY, SMNVEV (reference sequence). V shed 3 bases and J 7 bases; nucleotides not matched to a gene: 3. This entry belongs to a study of Graves' ophthalmopathy and Graves' hyperthyroidism. Overall study context: Stable hyperthyroidism meant no ophthalmopathy within 18 months of follow-up. Findings of the study overall: The model forecast ophthalmopathy progression, reaching 60% to 71% sensitivity and 72% to 80% specificity. Blood shared most expanded thyroid clonotypes above 0.001 frequency.

Amplification of TCR beta CDR3 regions used RNA transcripts. RT-PCR in the first round used HTBI primers; a second-round multiplex PCR followed. TCRdb passed the multiplex PCR reads through MiXCR, listing each CDR3 protein once. Of over a million distinct CDR3 sequences listed, about 36% are singletons. This receptor was taken from an adult man with Graves' hyperthyroidism. The material sequenced was peripheral blood or thyroid tissue (not recorded which). This chain links TRBV27 with TRBJ1-4; TRBD1 matches 9 bases. CDR3 in DNA: TGTGCCAGCAGTTTCGAGACAGGGGGTGAAAAACTGTTTTTT. This gives the protein CASSFETGGEKLFF.